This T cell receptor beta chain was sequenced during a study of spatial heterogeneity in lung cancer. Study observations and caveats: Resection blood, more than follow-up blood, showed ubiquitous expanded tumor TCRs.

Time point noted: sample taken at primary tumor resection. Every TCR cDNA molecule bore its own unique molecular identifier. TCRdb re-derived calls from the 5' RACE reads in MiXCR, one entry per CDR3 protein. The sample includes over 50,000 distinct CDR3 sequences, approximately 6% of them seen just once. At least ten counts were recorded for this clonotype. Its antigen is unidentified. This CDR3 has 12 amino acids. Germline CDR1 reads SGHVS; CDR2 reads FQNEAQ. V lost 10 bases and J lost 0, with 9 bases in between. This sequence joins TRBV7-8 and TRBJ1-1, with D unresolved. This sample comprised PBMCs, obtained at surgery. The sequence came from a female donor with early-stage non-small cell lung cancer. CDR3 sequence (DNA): TGTGCCACCTCTTCCCTGAACACTGAAGCTTTCTTT. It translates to CATSSLNTEAFF.